The 22 T cell receptor beta chains below come from one sample, sequenced in a study of blood T cell repertoires in COVID-19 (dated by TCRdb to about 2020). Libraries came from the immunoSEQ multiplex PCR assay. In its TCRdb copy, this immuneACCESS table keeps in-frame sequences only and misses some clones. Where compared with another copy, unresolved V genes explain less than half of these, and the others have no known cause. The sample records tens of thousands of clones, around 76% of which are singletons. 50% of the sample lies in the top ten. Source material: peripheral blood. All receptors derive from a woman of 80 years or more with acute or convalescent COVID-19.

The gene calls are TRBV3-1 (or the pseudogene TRBV3-2) and TRBJ2-5; 11 bases align to TRBD2. Trimming at V came to 2 bases and at J to 5 bases, leaving 13 bases not matched to a gene. This CDR3 is 18 amino acids long. Germline CDR1 is LGHDT and CDR2 is YNNKEL (reference sequence). CDR3 coding DNA: TGTGCCAGCAGCCAAAATACGGGACTAGCGGTCCTCCGGGAGACCCAGTACTTC. It is translated as CASSQNTGLAVLRETQYF.

This chain connects TRBV10-2 to TRBJ2-3; D is unresolved. Germline CDR1 is WSHSY and CDR2 is SAAADI. The CDR3 loop spans 13 amino acids. Trimming cost V 5 bases and J 0 bases, with 6 bases left between them. Here the CDR3 DNA reads TGCGCCAGCAGTATTACTAGCACAGATACGCAGTATTTT. Protein: CASSITSTDTQYF.

This chain joins TRBV2 and TRBJ1-2; D is unresolved. The V end lost 6 bases, the J end lost 8 bases, and 13 bases lay between the germline ends. The CDR3 extends over 12 amino acids. Per the germline V gene, CDR1 is SNHLY and CDR2 is FYNNEI. The CDR3 loop reads CASRDSLGGYTF. In DNA form, the CDR3 reads TGTGCCAGCAGGGACTCCCTCGGCGGCTACACCTTC.

The chain is built from TRBV2 and TRBJ2-6, with 9 bases identical to TRBD1. The V and J ends lost 4 bases and 3 bases, in that order; junction bases with no gene match: 1. Germline V gene sequence: CDR1 SNHLY, CDR2 FYNNEI. The CDR3 covers 15 residues. The CDR3 bases are TGTGCCAGCAGTGGGGACAGGGTTGGGGCCAACGTCCTGACTTTC. Protein: CASSGDRVGANVLTF.

The chain links TRBV28 to TRBJ2-1; tentative D call: TRBD1 (6 bases). Germline loops: CDR1 MDHEN, CDR2 SYDVKM. The CDR3 extends over 15 amino acids. V dropped 10 bases and J dropped 7 bases, with 23 bases sitting between them. DNA for the CDR3: TGTGCCATCATCCCAGCCAGGGGCCGGGTGAATGAGCAGTTCTTC. This encodes CAIIPARGRVNEQFF.

The chain has TRBV7-9 and TRBJ2-7, with 7 bases aligning to TRBD1. Germline CDR1 SEHNR, CDR2 FQNEAQ (reference sequence). The CDR3 sequence is 15 residues long. J was trimmed by 2 bases and V by 5 bases; bases with no gene match: 9. The CDR3 sequence is CASSPFSGQTYEQYF. As DNA, the CDR3 is TGTGCCAGCAGCCCCTTTTCGGGACAGACCTACGAGCAGTACTTC.

The J gene is TRBJ1-4, the V gene TRBV28; TRBD1 might be the D (5 bases). Germline CDR1 reads MDHEN; CDR2 reads SYDVKM. The V and J ends lost 6 bases and 1 base respectively, with 12 bases between them. This CDR3 comprises 15 residues. DNA for the CDR3: TGTGCCAGCAGACCGACGGGGGGAACTAATGAAAAACTGTTTTTT. Residues: CASRPTGGTNEKLFF.

This chain uses TRBV6-5 with TRBJ2-5, with 14 positions matching TRBD2. V trimming: 2 bases; J trimming: 4 bases; junction bases outside the gene matches: 3. Germline CDR1 reads MNHEY; CDR2 reads SVGAGI. This CDR3 region has 16 residues. The CDR3, as DNA: TGTGCCAGCAGTTACGGGACTAGCGGGAGAGGAGAGACCCAGTACTTC. It encodes CASSYGTSGRGETQYF.

The chain has TRBV2 and TRBJ1-2; 7 bases map to TRBD1. V lost 4 bases, J lost 4 bases, and 6 bases stayed unmatched. The CDR3 is 14 residues long. Germline V gene lookup returns CDR1 SNHLY and CDR2 FYNNEI. The CDR3 region has the DNA TGTGCCAGCAGTGCGACAGGGTGGACCTATGGCTACACCTTC. Translated, it gives CASSATGWTYGYTF.

This clone appeared a few times. The chain combines TRBV20-1 with TRBJ2-7, with TRBD1 matching 9 bases. With 4 bases clipped from V and 2 bases from J, the junction kept 3 bases outside the gene matches. Per germline, CDR1 DFQATT and CDR2 SNEGSKA (reference sequence). The CDR3 is 13 amino acids. The CDR3 loop reads CSATDRGAYEQYF. The CDR3 DNA is TGCAGTGCTACTGACAGGGGGGCCTACGAGCAGTACTTC.

The chain joins TRBV6-6 to TRBJ2-3, with TRBD2 matching over 10 bases. CDR3 size: 15 residues. V trimming: 7 bases; J trimming: 4 bases; junction bases outside the gene matches: 8. Germline-derived CDR1 and CDR2 are MNHNY and SVGAGI (reference sequence). CDR3 nucleotide sequence: TGTGCCAGCAAGGGACTAGCGTCGCGGGCAGATACGCAGTATTTT. Amino acid sequence: CASKGLASRADTQYF.

The genes are TRBV28 and TRBJ1-1; possibly TRBD1 for D (6 bases). V was cut by 7 bases and J by 3 bases, with 15 bases left in between. The CDR3 extends over 14 amino acids. Germline values: CDR1 MDHEN, CDR2 SYDVKM. The CDR3 loop reads CASTPQWTDTEAFF. The DNA for the CDR3 is TGTGCCAGCACCCCCCAGTGGACAGACACTGAAGCTTTCTTT.

The chain combines TRBV11-3 with TRBJ2-3; maybe TRBD2 (5 bases). The CDR3 loop spans 15 amino acids. V lost 5 bases and J 6 bases, leaving 18 bases between the germline ends. Germline values: CDR1 SGHNT, CDR2 YENEEA. The CDR3 sequence: CASSTQGLPSDTQYF. The CDR3 nucleotides read TGTGCCAGCAGCACCCAAGGACTCCCCTCTGATACGCAGTATTTT. The full variable domain, rest sourced from reference TRBV11-3 and TRBJ2-3, is EAGVVQSPRYKIIEKKQPVAFWCNPISGHNTLYWYLQNLGQGPELLIRYENEEAVDDSQLPKDRFSAERLKGVDSTLKIQPAELGDSAVYLCASSTQGLPSDTQYFGPGTRLTVL.

In DNA form, the CDR3 reads TGCGCCAGCAGCCCCATGGGACAGGGGAAACTATCTGAAGCTTTCTTT. This translates into CASSPMGQGKLSEAFF. The chain combines TRBV4-1 with TRBJ1-1; 10 bases are shared with TRBD1. V gave up 4 bases and J gave up 6 bases; unmatched junction bases: 11. The CDR3 runs to 16 residues. Germline CDR1 reads MGHRA; CDR2 reads YSYEKL.

The chain recombines TRBV5-1 with TRBJ1-1; TRBD1 agrees at 7 bases. The CDR3 contains 15 residues. Trimming at V came to 3 bases and at J to 0 bases, leaving 5 bases not matched to a gene. The V gene's germline CDR1 is SGHRS and CDR2 YFSETQ. Here the CDR3 reads CASSSPTGMNTEAFF. The CDR3 DNA reads TGCGCCAGCAGCTCGCCGACAGGGATGAACACTGAAGCTTTCTTT.

The chain employs TRBV6-1 and TRBJ1-2; 8 positions match TRBD1. There are 13 residues in the CDR3. V lost 4 bases, J lost 8 bases, and 6 bases stayed unmatched. CDR1 and CDR2 from the germline V gene are MNHNS and SASEGT. The CDR3: CASSVDRGWGYTF. The CDR3 DNA is TGTGCCAGCAGTGTAGACAGGGGCTGGGGCTACACCTTC.

This chain connects TRBV7-6 to TRBJ2-5; D is perhaps TRBD2 (7 bases). The CDR3 has 16 amino acids. Germline V lookup: CDR1 SGHVS, CDR2 FNYEAQ. V dropped 2 bases and J dropped 2 bases, with 15 bases sitting between them. The CDR3 spells CASSLRGRDQQETQYF. Here the CDR3 DNA reads TGTGCCAGCAGCTTAAGGGGGAGGGATCAGCAAGAGACCCAGTACTTC.

CDR3 nucleotide sequence: TGTGCCAGCAGTGTTGCTAGCGGGAGGGCAGGTGAGCAGTTCTTC. Translation: CASSVASGRAGEQFF. The gene calls are TRBV2 and TRBJ2-1; the match to TRBD2 covers 12 bases. Looked up from germline, CDR1 is SNHLY and CDR2 is FYNNEI. The CDR3 spans 15 residues. V lost 4 bases to trimming and J lost 9 bases; unmatched junction nucleotides: 7.

CDR3 DNA sequence: TGTGCCAGCAGAAGGACTGAGTTAGAGACCCAGTACTTC. It specifies CASRRTELETQYF. The chain uses TRBV9 and TRBJ2-5, with D tentatively TRBD2 (5 bases). V was shortened by 5 bases and J by 4 bases, with 12 bases between the two germline ends. In germline, CDR1 is SGDLS, CDR2 YYNGEE. This CDR3 has 13 amino acids.

The chain employs TRBV6-5 and TRBJ2-7; maybe TRBD2 (5 bases). Trimming cost V 2 bases and J 6 bases, with 11 bases left between them. This CDR3 comprises 13 residues. Germline V gene lookup returns CDR1 MNHEY and CDR2 SVGAGI. In DNA, the CDR3 is TGTGCCAGCAGTTACAGCAGGAGCGGCGAGCAGTACTTC. It yields the protein CASSYSRSGEQYF.

This chain joins TRBV20-1 and TRBJ1-1; D may be TRBD1 (5 bases). Germline CDR1 reads DFQATT; CDR2 reads SNEGSKA (reference sequence). Trimming stripped 3 bases from V and 4 bases from J, with 12 bases between. The CDR3 spans 13 residues. CDR3 nucleotides: TGCAGTGCTAGTGCCGGAGGGGCCACTGAAGCTTTCTTT. Translation gives CSASAGGATEAFF.

J is TRBJ2-7 and V is TRBV7-6; 12 nucleotides align to TRBD1. The CDR3 is 14 amino acids. Germline V gene lookup returns CDR1 SGHVS and CDR2 FNYEAQ. V shed 5 bases and J 7 bases; nucleotides not matched to a gene: 6. CDR3 nucleotide sequence: TGTGCCAGCAGCGCCGGGACAGGGGGCAATGAGCAGTACTTC. It is translated as CASSAGTGGNEQYF.